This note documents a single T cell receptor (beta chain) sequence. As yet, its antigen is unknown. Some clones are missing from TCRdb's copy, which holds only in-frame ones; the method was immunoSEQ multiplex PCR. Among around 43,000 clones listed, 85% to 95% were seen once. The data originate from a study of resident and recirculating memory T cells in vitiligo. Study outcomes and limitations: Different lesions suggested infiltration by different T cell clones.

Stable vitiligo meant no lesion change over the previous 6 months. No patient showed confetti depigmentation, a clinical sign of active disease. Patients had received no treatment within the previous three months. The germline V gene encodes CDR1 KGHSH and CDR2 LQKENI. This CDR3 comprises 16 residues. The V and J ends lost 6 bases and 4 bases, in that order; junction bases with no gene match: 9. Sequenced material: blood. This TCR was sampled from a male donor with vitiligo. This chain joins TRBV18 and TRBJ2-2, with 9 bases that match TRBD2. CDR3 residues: CASSAVAGVLTGELFF. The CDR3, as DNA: TGTGCCAGCTCCGCCGTAGCGGGGGTTCTCACCGGGGAGCTGTTTTTT.